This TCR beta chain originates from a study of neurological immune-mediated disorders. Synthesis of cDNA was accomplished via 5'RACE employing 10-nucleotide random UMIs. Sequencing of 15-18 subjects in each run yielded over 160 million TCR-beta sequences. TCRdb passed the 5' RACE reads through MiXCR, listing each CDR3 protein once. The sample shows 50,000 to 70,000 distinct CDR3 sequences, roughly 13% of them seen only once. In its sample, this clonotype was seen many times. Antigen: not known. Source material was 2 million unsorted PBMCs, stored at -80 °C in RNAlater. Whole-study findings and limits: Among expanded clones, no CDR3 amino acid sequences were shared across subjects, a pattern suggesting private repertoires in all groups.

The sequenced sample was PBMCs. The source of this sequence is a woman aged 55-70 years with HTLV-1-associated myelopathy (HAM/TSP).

CDR3 loop: CSVDRGHNEQFF. In DNA, the CDR3 is TGCAGCGTTGACCGGGGGCACAATGAGCAGTTCTTC. The genes are TRBV29-1 and TRBJ2-1; possibly TRBD1 or TRBD2 for D (6 bases each). Per the germline V gene, CDR1 is SQVTM and CDR2 is ANQGSEA. This CDR3 is built from 12 residues. The V gene lost 3 bases and the J gene lost 5 bases, with 8 bases spanning the gap.